The rows below give T cell receptor beta chains drawn from one sample of a study of blood T cell repertoires in COVID-19. Here immunoSEQ multiplex PCR was the method, and the copy in TCRdb shows in-frame clones only, minus some. The sample records 60,000 to 75,000 clones, 88% being singletons. Sequencing was carried out using peripheral blood. These receptors were taken from a woman over 75 with active COVID-19. Each CDR3 is given with its conserved first and last residue. D genes are given only for firm matches. Not all rows give a size; the values are once, few, many and, for expanded clones, a class.

NA,TRBJ2-7,TRBV6-5,few,TGTGCCAGCAGCCAAAACTACGAGCAGTACTTC,CASSQNYEQYF
NA,TRBJ2-1,TRBV2,NA,TGTGCCAGCAGTTCCGCCAGTGAGCAGTTCTTC,CASSSASEQFF
TRBD2,TRBJ2-7,TRBV10-3,NA,TGTGCCATCAGTACTCTTCTCGGGACTACTTACGAGCAGTACTTC,CAISTLLGTTYEQYF
TRBD2,TRBJ2-5,TRBV4-1,NA,TGCGCCAGCAGCCAAGCCACGGGGACTAGCGGGGGACCCAGGGAGACCCAGTACTTC,CASSQATGTSGGPRETQYF
TRBD2,TRBJ2-7,TRBV4-3,NA,TGCGCCAGCAGCCATGCTAGCGGGGGGGCCTACGAGCAGTACTTC,CASSHASGGAYEQYF
NA,TRBJ2-5,TRBV9,NA,TGTGCCAGCAGCGCAGCAGGGGGGCGAGAGACCCAGTACTTC,CASSAAGGRETQYF
NA,TRBJ1-3,TRBV19,NA,TGTGCCAGTAGTGCCCTCGCCGGAGGGGGAAACACCATATATTTT,CASSALAGGGNTIYF
TRBD2,TRBJ2-3,TRBV19,once,TGTGCCAGTAGTTGGAGCGGGGCCACAGATACGCAGTATTTT,CASSWSGATDTQYF
TRBD2,TRBJ2-2,TRBV4-2,NA,TGTGCCAGCAGCCAATGGGGCACTAGCGGAACCGGGGAGCTGTTTTTT,CASSQWGTSGTGELFF
NA,TRBJ2-1,TRBV6-6,NA,TGTGCCAGCAGGCGCGGGGGCAATAATGAGCAGTTCTTC,CASRRGGNNEQFF
TRBD2,TRBJ2-3,TRBV4-3,NA,TGCGCCAGCAGCCAAGATTTTCCTAGCGGAGGGCCCAGTCATTTT,CASSQDFPSGGPSHF
NA,TRBJ2-1,TRBV11-3,NA,TGTGCCAGCAGCCTAAGCCGGGAGTATAATGAGCAGTTCTTC,CASSLSREYNEQFF
TRBD2,TRBJ2-3,TRBV4-3,NA,TGCGCCAGCAGCCACCGAATACTGGAGCGGGGGGCCTTGGGTACGCAGTATTTT,CASSHRILERGALGTQYF
NA,TRBJ2-7,TRBV3-1/TRBV3-2,NA,TGTGCCAGCAGCCATTCCGCTGGGACAATGGAATACGAGCAGTACTTC,CASSHSAGTMEYEQYF
TRBD2,TRBJ2-5,TRBV3-1/TRBV3-2,NA,TGTGCCAGCAGCCAGGGAGCGGGGCACCAAGAGACCCAGTACTTC,CASSQGAGHQETQYF
NA,TRBJ2-7,TRBV5-6,NA,TGTGCCAGCAGCTTGGCGGACACCTACGAGCAGTACTTC,CASSLADTYEQYF
TRBD2,TRBJ2-1,TRBV18,NA,TGTGCCAGCTCACGAAACGGGGGGACCTACAATGAGCAGTTCTTC,CASSRNGGTYNEQFF
NA,TRBJ1-6,TRBV7-9,once,TGTGCCAGCAGCTTAGGGGAGTCTAATTCACCCCTCCACTTT,CASSLGESNSPLHF
NA,TRBJ1-2,TRBV29-1,NA,TGCAGCGTTGGATCGGGGATAGATGGCTACACCTTC,CSVGSGIDGYTF
TRBD2,TRBJ2-1,TRBV7-2,once,TGTGCCAGCAGCTCCCGGGCTAGCGGGGGGCCAACAGGTGAGCAGTTCTTC,CASSSRASGGPTGEQFF
TRBD2,TRBJ2-7,TRBV4-1,once,TGCGCCAGCAGCCCCGATCTGGCTAGCGGGGTTTACGAGCAGTACTTC,CASSPDLASGVYEQYF
TRBD1,TRBJ2-1,TRBV6-5,NA,TGTGCCAGCAGTTACGTGACAGGGGAATACAATGAGCAGTTCTTC,CASSYVTGEYNEQFF
TRBD2,TRBJ2-5,TRBV5-1,once,TGCGCCAGCAGCTCAACGGGGGGGCAAGAGACCCAGTACTTC,CASSSTGGQETQYF
TRBD2,TRBJ2-7,TRBV11-2,NA,TGTGCCAGCAGCCGAATCACGGGGGGCTCCTACGAGCAGTACTTC,CASSRITGGSYEQYF
NA,TRBJ2-4,TRBV6-6,NA,TGTGCCAGCAGTTGGACAGAAGCCAAAAACATTCAGTACTTC,CASSWTEAKNIQYF
TRBD1,TRBJ1-2,TRBV29-1,NA,TGCAGCGTGGGACAGGGGGGCTATGGCTACACCTTC,CSVGQGGYGYTF
TRBD2,TRBJ2-3,TRBV11-2,NA,TGTGCCAGCAGCTTACGTATCCTAGCGGGGGGGGGCACAGATACGCAGTATTTT,CASSLRILAGGGTDTQYF
NA,TRBJ1-1,TRBV12-3/TRBV12-4,NA,TGTGCCAGCAGTTTGGGGGGTGTCACTGAAGCTTTCTTT,CASSLGGVTEAFF
NA,TRBJ2-3,TRBV7-2,NA,TGTGCCAGCAGCTTACGGCGGGGATTTACAGATACGCAGTATTTT,CASSLRRGFTDTQYF
TRBD1,TRBJ1-1,TRBV11-2,NA,TGTGCCAGCAGCTTCGACAGGGGTGGGACTGAAGCTTTCTTT,CASSFDRGGTEAFF
TRBD2,TRBJ2-2,TRBV9,NA,TGTGCCAGCAGCGTAGTTAGCGGGGGGGTTTCCGGGGAGCTGTTTTTT,CASSVVSGGVSGELFF
TRBD2,TRBJ2-7,TRBV5-1,few,TGCGCCAGCAGCCCCTGGGGAGGGAACTACGAGCAGTACTTC,CASSPWGGNYEQYF
NA,TRBJ2-6,TRBV4-1,NA,TGCGCCAGCAGCCAAGCATCGCTGGGGCCAACTGGGGCCAACGTCCTGACTTTC,CASSQASLGPTGANVLTF
TRBD2,TRBJ2-3,TRBV6-2/TRBV6-3,few,TGTGCCAGCAGTCCAAGACTAGCGGATACGCAGTATTTT,CASSPRLADTQYF
TRBD1,TRBJ2-3,TRBV7-9,NA,TGTGCCAGTGTAGACAGGGGCGCCCCTAGCACAGATACGCAGTATTTT,CASVDRGAPSTDTQYF
NA,TRBJ2-3,TRBV30,NA,TGTGCCTGGACCGCAGGTCGGAAGAGCACAGATACGCAGTATTTT,CAWTAGRKSTDTQYF
NA,TRBJ2-2,TRBV5-1,NA,TGCGCCAGCAGCTTGTCTAGCAGTACCGGGGAGCTGTTTTTT,CASSLSSSTGELFF
TRBD1,TRBJ1-4,TRBV5-5,NA,TGTGCCAGCAGAGCCGGGACAGGGGGATGGGAAAAACTGTTTTTT,CASRAGTGGWEKLFF
NA,TRBJ1-2,TRBV18,once,TGTGCCAGCTCACCCGAACACCTCTATGGCTACACCTTC,CASSPEHLYGYTF
NA,TRBJ1-4,TRBV19,NA,TGTGCCAGTAGTAGGCCACCTTCTGGACTGTTTTTT,CASSRPPSGLFF